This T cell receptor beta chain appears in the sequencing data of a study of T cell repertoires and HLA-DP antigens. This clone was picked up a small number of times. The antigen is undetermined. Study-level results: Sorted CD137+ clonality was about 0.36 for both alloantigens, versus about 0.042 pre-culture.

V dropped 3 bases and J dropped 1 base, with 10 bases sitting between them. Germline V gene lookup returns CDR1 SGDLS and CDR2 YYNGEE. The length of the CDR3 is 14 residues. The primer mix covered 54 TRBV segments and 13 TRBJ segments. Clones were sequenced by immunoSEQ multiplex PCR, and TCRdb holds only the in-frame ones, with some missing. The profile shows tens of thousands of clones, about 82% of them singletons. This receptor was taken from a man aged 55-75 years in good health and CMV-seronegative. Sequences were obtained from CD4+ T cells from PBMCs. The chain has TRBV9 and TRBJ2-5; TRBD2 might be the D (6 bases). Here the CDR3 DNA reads TGTGCCAGCAGCGCCTCTAGCGTCCAAGAGACCCAGTACTTC. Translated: CASSASSVQETQYF.